A single T cell receptor (beta chain) is shown here with its context. The target antigen is unknown. The assay was immunoSEQ multiplex PCR, and TCRdb's table has in-frame clones only and misses some. The sample lists more than 90,000 clones; approximately 78% were seen once. The germline V gene encodes CDR1 MNHNS and CDR2 SASEGT. The CDR3 contains 14 residues. The trim removed 1 base at V and 8 bases at J, leaving 5 bases unmatched. Treatment of patients with chemo-refractory metastatic non-small-cell lung cancer consisted of focal radiation plus CTLA-4 blockade with ipilimumab. The record originates from a study of radiotherapy plus CTLA-4 blockade in lung cancer. Study as a whole: Objective responses were recorded in about 18% of patients, with disease control recorded in 25% to 35%. Study outcomes and limitations: Researchers report tumor-derived TCR clones expanding in blood after radiotherapy plus ipilimumab. Early blood T cell clone dynamics, with interferon-beta, were reported to best predict response.

The starting material was peripheral blood, obtained from a patient treated with radiotherapy plus ipilimumab. The chain employs TRBV6-1 and TRBJ2-4, with 7 nucleotides matching TRBD2. This receptor was taken from a human donor with non-small cell lung cancer that progressed on radiotherapy plus ipilimumab. The CDR3, as DNA: TGTGCCAGCAGTGAAGTTGTAGGGAGGGACATTCAGTACTTC. It encodes CASSEVVGRDIQYF.